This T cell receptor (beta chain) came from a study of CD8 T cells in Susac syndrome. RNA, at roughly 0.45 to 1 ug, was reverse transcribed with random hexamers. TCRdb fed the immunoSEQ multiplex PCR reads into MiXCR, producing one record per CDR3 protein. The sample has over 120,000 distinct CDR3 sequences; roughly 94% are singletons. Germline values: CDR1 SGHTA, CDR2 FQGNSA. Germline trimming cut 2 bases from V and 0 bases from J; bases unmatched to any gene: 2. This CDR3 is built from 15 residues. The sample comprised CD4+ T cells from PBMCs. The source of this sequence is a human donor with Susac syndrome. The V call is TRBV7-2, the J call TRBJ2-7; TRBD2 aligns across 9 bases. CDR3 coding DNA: TGTGCCAGCAGCTTATCTAGCGGGAACTCCTACGAGCAGTACTTC. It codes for CASSLSSGNSYEQYF.